A selection of T cell receptor beta chains follows, all from one sample in a study of blood T cell repertoires in COVID-19. Sequencing was performed with immunoSEQ multiplex PCR; in TCRdb, only in-frame clones are kept and a portion is missing. This table has about 210,000 clones, around 83% appearing once. The specimen was PBMCs or T cells enriched from blood (not recorded which). All receptors derive from a woman aged 40-49 years in a cohort exposed to, infected with or recovered from COVID-19 (not recorded which). Both conserved end residues are part of each CDR3. A D gene is named only where the DNA matches it firmly. Rows may omit the clone size; those that give it use once, few, many or a size class.

V: TRBV7-2
length: 15
J: TRBJ2-7
size: NA
D: TRBD1
CDR3: CASSSKTGPSYEQYF
DNA: TGTGCCAGCAGCTCTAAGACAGGGCCGTCCTACGAGCAGTACTTC

V: TRBV9
length: 16
J: TRBJ1-2
size: NA
D: NA
CDR3: CASSVESGRTIYGYTF
DNA: TGTGCCAGCAGCGTAGAGAGCGGCAGGACGATCTATGGCTACACCTTC

V: TRBV27
length: 14
J: TRBJ1-1
size: once
D: NA
CDR3: CASSLTGLNTEAFF
DNA: TGTGCCAGCAGTTTAACAGGTCTGAACACTGAAGCTTTCTTT

V: TRBV29-1
length: 13
J: TRBJ2-1
size: NA
D: TRBD2
CDR3: CSVMGLAVNEQFF
DNA: TGCAGCGTCATGGGACTAGCGGTTAATGAGCAGTTCTTC

V: TRBV9
length: 18
J: TRBJ1-2
size: NA
D: TRBD1
CDR3: CASSGERGQGGVWYGYTF
DNA: TGTGCCAGCAGCGGCGAAAGGGGACAGGGCGGCGTATGGTATGGCTACACCTTC

V: TRBV11-2
length: 16
J: TRBJ2-7
size: NA
D: TRBD1
CDR3: CASSPTRTGGSYEQYF
DNA: TGTGCCAGCAGCCCAACGCGGACAGGGGGCTCCTACGAGCAGTACTTC

V: TRBV2
length: 13
J: TRBJ2-2
size: NA
D: TRBD2
CDR3: CASNLGTNWELFF
DNA: TGTGCCAGCAACCTCGGGACTAACTGGGAGCTGTTTTTT

V: TRBV20-1
length: 13
J: TRBJ1-5
size: NA
D: TRBD1
CDR3: CSASRTGNQPQHF
DNA: TGCAGTGCTAGTAGGACAGGGAATCAGCCCCAGCATTTT

V: TRBV2
length: 15
J: TRBJ2-2
size: NA
D: NA
CDR3: CASSRGPSNTGELFF
DNA: TGTGCCAGCAGTCGTGGCCCATCGAACACCGGGGAGCTGTTTTTT

V: TRBV12-3/TRBV12-4
length: 13
J: TRBJ1-5
size: NA
D: NA
CDR3: CASSLRADQPQHF
DNA: TGTGCCAGCAGTTTGAGGGCGGATCAGCCCCAGCATTTT

V: TRBV7-9
length: 16
J: TRBJ2-1
size: NA
D: TRBD1
CDR3: CASSNIPGQNYNEQFF
DNA: TGTGCCAGCAGCAACATCCCGGGACAGAATTACAATGAGCAGTTCTTC

V: TRBV27
length: 13
J: TRBJ1-1
size: NA
D: NA
CDR3: CASSPYRDTEAFF
DNA: TGTGCCAGCAGTCCGTACAGGGACACTGAAGCTTTCTTT

V: TRBV11-3
length: 13
J: TRBJ1-3
size: NA
D: TRBD1
CDR3: CASSSDRGNTIYF
DNA: TGTGCCAGCAGTTCTGACAGGGGGAACACCATATATTTT

V: TRBV5-1
length: 14
J: TRBJ1-6
size: NA
D: NA
CDR3: CASSSEAWPSPLHF
DNA: TGCGCCAGCAGCTCGGAGGCTTGGCCTTCCCCCCTCCACTTT

V: TRBV6-5
length: 13
J: TRBJ2-1
size: once
D: NA
CDR3: CASRARLINEQFF
DNA: TGTGCCAGCAGGGCGAGGCTAATAAATGAGCAGTTCTTC

V: TRBV6-4
length: 16
J: TRBJ2-1
size: NA
D: TRBD2
CDR3: CASSDSAGGGADEQFF
DNA: TGTGCCAGCAGTGACTCTGCGGGCGGGGGGGCCGATGAGCAGTTCTTC

V: TRBV29-1
length: 13
J: TRBJ1-1
size: NA
D: NA
CDR3: CSVGPGGGLEAFF
DNA: TGCAGCGTTGGCCCCGGGGGGGGACTTGAAGCTTTCTTT

V: TRBV10-3
length: 15
J: TRBJ1-4
size: NA
D: NA
CDR3: CAISSTETPNEKLFF
DNA: TGTGCCATCAGTAGTACAGAAACCCCAAATGAAAAACTGTTTTTT

V: TRBV4-1
length: 16
J: TRBJ1-2
size: once
D: NA
CDR3: CASSRTIWAANYGYTF
DNA: TGCGCCAGCAGCCGTACAATTTGGGCAGCTAACTATGGCTACACCTTC

V: TRBV9
length: 16
J: TRBJ1-3
size: NA
D: NA
CDR3: CASSLEAGKTGNTIYF
DNA: TGTGCCAGCAGCCTTGAAGCAGGGAAAACAGGAAACACCATATATTTT

V: TRBV6-6
length: 17
J: TRBJ2-5
size: NA
D: TRBD2
CDR3: CASSPKRGGFPQETQYF
DNA: TGTGCCAGCAGTCCTAAGCGGGGGGGGTTCCCGCAAGAGACCCAGTACTTC

V: TRBV5-6
length: 16
J: TRBJ1-1
size: NA
D: TRBD1
CDR3: CASSSKLDRMNTEAFF
DNA: TGTGCCAGCAGCTCGAAACTGGACAGGATGAACACTGAAGCTTTCTTT

V: TRBV11-2
length: 14
J: TRBJ2-7
size: NA
D: NA
CDR3: CASSLSASSHEQYF
DNA: TGTGCCAGCAGCTTAAGTGCTAGCTCCCACGAGCAGTACTTC

V: TRBV4-1
length: 17
J: TRBJ1-1
size: NA
D: NA
CDR3: CASSQVRGLAGNTEAFF
DNA: TGCGCCAGCAGCCAAGTAAGAGGGTTAGCTGGGAACACTGAAGCTTTCTTT

V: TRBV29-1
length: 14
J: TRBJ1-4
size: NA
D: NA
CDR3: CSVEGAHAGEKLFF
DNA: TGCAGCGTTGAAGGGGCTCACGCGGGTGAAAAACTGTTTTTT

V: TRBV11-2
length: 16
J: TRBJ1-4
size: NA
D: NA
CDR3: CASSLEPRATNEKLFF
DNA: TGTGCCAGCAGCTTAGAACCCAGGGCCACTAATGAAAAACTGTTTTTT

V: TRBV6-5
length: 15
J: TRBJ2-5
size: NA
D: TRBD2
CDR3: CASSPIAGRQETQYF
DNA: TGTGCCAGCAGTCCAATAGCGGGGCGCCAAGAGACCCAGTACTTC

V: TRBV7-8
length: 15
J: TRBJ1-2
size: NA
D: NA
CDR3: CASSTSSDSYYGYTF
DNA: TGTGCCAGCAGCACCTCCTCGGACAGTTACTATGGCTACACCTTC

V: TRBV10-3
length: 16
J: TRBJ1-3
size: NA
D: NA
CDR3: CAISAGAGHSGNTIYF
DNA: TGTGCCATCAGTGCCGGCGCAGGCCACTCTGGAAACACCATATATTTT

V: TRBV7-2
length: 13
J: TRBJ1-1
size: few
D: TRBD1
CDR3: CASSMTGFTEAFF
DNA: TGTGCCAGCAGCATGACAGGGTTCACTGAAGCTTTCTTT

V: TRBV2
length: 17
J: TRBJ2-7
size: NA
D: TRBD2
CDR3: CASSVRTSGNPTYEQYF
DNA: TGTGCCAGCAGTGTTCGGACTAGCGGTAACCCTACCTACGAGCAGTACTTC

V: TRBV7-9
length: 13
J: TRBJ1-2
size: NA
D: NA
CDR3: CASSLPGTYGYTF
DNA: TGTGCCAGCAGCTTACCGGGAACCTATGGCTACACCTTC

V: TRBV14
length: 15
J: TRBJ2-5
size: NA
D: NA
CDR3: CASSRGQYYQETQYF
DNA: TGTGCCAGCAGCCGAGGACAGTACTACCAAGAGACCCAGTACTTC

V: TRBV4-1
length: 15
J: TRBJ1-4
size: many
D: TRBD1
CDR3: CASSGRTGPNEKLFF
DNA: TGCGCCAGCAGCGGTCGGACAGGTCCGAATGAAAAACTGTTTTTT

V: TRBV9
length: 12
J: TRBJ1-1
size: NA
D: NA
CDR3: CASSELGSEAFF
DNA: TGTGCCAGCAGTGAACTAGGAAGTGAAGCTTTCTTT

V: TRBV19
length: 14
J: TRBJ1-2
size: NA
D: NA
CDR3: CASSSIGISYGYTF
DNA: TGTGCCAGTAGCTCAATCGGGATCTCCTATGGCTACACCTTC

V: TRBV5-4
length: 14
J: TRBJ2-7
size: few
D: TRBD1
CDR3: CASTLTGEPYEQYF
DNA: TGTGCCAGCACCCTGACAGGGGAACCCTACGAGCAGTACTTC

V: TRBV6-2/TRBV6-3
length: 14
J: TRBJ2-5
size: NA
D: NA
CDR3: CASSYLPAEETQYF
DNA: TGTGCCAGCAGTTACCTCCCAGCGGAAGAGACCCAGTACTTC

V: TRBV29-1
length: 12
J: TRBJ1-5
size: NA
D: NA
CDR3: CSVREGNQPQHF
DNA: TGCAGCGTGAGGGAGGGTAATCAGCCCCAGCATTTT

V: TRBV5-8
length: 13
J: TRBJ2-7
size: NA
D: NA
CDR3: CASSLITAYEQYF
DNA: TGTGCCAGCAGCTTGATAACGGCCTACGAGCAGTACTTC

V: TRBV4-1
length: 20
J: TRBJ2-6
size: NA
D: TRBD1
CDR3: CASSHPFRDRVLSGANVLTF
DNA: TGCGCCAGCAGCCATCCCTTCCGGGACAGGGTCCTCTCTGGGGCCAACGTCCTGACTTTC

V: TRBV12-3/TRBV12-4
length: 13
J: TRBJ2-5
size: NA
D: TRBD1
CDR3: CASSRDRVETQYF
DNA: TGTGCCAGCAGCCGGGACAGGGTTGAGACCCAGTACTTC

V: TRBV4-3
length: 13
J: TRBJ1-1
size: NA
D: NA
CDR3: CASSNTGKTEAFF
DNA: TGCGCCAGCAGCAACACGGGTAAGACTGAAGCTTTCTTT

V: TRBV27
length: 13
J: TRBJ2-5
size: NA
D: NA
CDR3: CASSLSRKETQYF
DNA: TGTGCCAGCAGTTTATCCAGGAAGGAGACCCAGTACTTC

V: TRBV4-1
length: 16
J: TRBJ1-2
size: once
D: NA
CDR3: CASSQDRRRGGYGYTF
DNA: TGCGCCAGCAGCCAAGATAGAAGAAGGGGTGGCTATGGCTACACCTTC

V: TRBV28
length: 15
J: TRBJ1-6
size: few
D: NA
CDR3: CASSLGQGFNSPLHF
DNA: TGTGCCAGCAGTTTAGGGCAGGGTTTTAATTCACCCCTCCACTTT

V: TRBV7-9
length: 14
J: TRBJ1-6
size: NA
D: TRBD1
CDR3: CASSDRDRGSPLHF
DNA: TGTGCCAGCAGCGACCGGGACAGGGGGAGTCCCCTCCACTTT